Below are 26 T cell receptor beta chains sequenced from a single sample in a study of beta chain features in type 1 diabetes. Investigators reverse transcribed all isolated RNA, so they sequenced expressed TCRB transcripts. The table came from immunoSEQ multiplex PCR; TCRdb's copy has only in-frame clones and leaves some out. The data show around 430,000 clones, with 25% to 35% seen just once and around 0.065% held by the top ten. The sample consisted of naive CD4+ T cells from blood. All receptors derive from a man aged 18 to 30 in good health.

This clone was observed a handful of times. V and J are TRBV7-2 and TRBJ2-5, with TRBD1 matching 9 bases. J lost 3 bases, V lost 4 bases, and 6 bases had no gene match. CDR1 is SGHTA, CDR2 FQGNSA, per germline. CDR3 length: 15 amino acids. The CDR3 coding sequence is TGTGCCAGCAGCTGGGGGACAGGGCGAGAAGAGACCCAGTACTTC. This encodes CASSWGTGREETQYF.

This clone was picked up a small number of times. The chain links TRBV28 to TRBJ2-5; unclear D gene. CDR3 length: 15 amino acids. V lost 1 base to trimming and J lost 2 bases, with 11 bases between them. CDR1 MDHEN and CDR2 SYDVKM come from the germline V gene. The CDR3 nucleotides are TGTGCCAGCAGTTTATATCGCAGCCATCAAGAGACCCAGTACTTC. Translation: CASSLYRSHQETQYF.

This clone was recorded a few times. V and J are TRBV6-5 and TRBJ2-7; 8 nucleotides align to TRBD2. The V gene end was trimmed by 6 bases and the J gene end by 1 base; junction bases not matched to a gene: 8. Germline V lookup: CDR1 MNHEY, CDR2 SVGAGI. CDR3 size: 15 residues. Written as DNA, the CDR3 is TGTGCCAGCAGGCCCCGGGGCGGGAGGTCCTACGAGCAGTACTTC. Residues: CASRPRGGRSYEQYF.

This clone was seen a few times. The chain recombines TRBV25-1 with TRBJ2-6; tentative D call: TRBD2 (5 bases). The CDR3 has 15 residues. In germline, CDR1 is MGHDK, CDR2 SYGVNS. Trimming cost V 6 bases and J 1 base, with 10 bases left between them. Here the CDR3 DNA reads TGTGCCAGCAGCCTACCGGGGTCTGGGGCCAACGTCCTGACTTTC. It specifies CASSLPGSGANVLTF.

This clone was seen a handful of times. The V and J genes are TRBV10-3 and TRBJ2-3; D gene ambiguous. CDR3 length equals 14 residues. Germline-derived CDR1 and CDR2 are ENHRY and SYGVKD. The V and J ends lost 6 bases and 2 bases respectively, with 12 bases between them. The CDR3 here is CAIRVGSATDTQYF. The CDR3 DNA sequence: TGTGCCATCAGGGTGGGCAGCGCCACAGATACGCAGTATTTT.

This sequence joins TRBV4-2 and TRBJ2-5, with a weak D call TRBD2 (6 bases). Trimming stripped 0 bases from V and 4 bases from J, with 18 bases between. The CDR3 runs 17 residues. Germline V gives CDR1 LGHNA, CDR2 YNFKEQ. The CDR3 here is CASSQDSGGGLGETQYF. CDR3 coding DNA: TGTGCCAGCAGCCAAGATTCCGGGGGAGGTCTCGGAGAGACCCAGTACTTC.

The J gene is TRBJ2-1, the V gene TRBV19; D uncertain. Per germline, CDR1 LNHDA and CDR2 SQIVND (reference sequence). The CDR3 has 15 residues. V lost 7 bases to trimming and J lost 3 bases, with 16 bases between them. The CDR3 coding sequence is TGTGCCAGTAAAGAACTGAACTTATTCTACAATGAGCAGTTCTTC. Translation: CASKELNLFYNEQFF.

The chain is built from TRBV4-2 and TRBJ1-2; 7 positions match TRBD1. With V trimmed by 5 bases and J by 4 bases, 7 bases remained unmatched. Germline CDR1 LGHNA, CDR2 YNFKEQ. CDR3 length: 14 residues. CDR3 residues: CASSRDSDGYGYTF. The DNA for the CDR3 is TGTGCCAGCAGCAGGGACAGTGACGGCTATGGCTACACCTTC.

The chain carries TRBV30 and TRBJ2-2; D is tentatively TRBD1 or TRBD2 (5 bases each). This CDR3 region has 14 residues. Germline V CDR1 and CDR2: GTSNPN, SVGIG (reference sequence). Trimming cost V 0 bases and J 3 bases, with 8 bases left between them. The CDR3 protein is CAWSVLGDTGELFF. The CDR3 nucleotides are TGTGCCTGGAGTGTACTAGGGGACACCGGGGAGCTGTTTTTT.

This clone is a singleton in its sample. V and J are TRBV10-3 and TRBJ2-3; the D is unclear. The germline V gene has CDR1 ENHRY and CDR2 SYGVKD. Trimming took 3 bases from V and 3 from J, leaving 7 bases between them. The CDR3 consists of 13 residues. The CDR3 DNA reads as TGTGCCATCAGTGACGTCGGGACAGATACGCAGTATTTT. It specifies CAISDVGTDTQYF.

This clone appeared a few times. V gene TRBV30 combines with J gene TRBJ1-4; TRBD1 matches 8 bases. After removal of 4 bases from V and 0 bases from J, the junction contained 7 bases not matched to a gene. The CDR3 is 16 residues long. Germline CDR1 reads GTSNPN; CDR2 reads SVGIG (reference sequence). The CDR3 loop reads CAWTLGQGATNEKLFF. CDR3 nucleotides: TGTGCCTGGACCCTAGGACAGGGCGCAACTAATGAAAAACTGTTTTTT.

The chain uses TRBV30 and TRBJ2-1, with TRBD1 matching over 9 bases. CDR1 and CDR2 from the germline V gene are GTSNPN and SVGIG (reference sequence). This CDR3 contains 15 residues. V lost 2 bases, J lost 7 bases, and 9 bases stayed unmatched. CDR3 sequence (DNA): TGTGCCTGGAGTCTAGGGACAGGGAATCCTAATGAGCAGTTCTTC. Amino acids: CAWSLGTGNPNEQFF.

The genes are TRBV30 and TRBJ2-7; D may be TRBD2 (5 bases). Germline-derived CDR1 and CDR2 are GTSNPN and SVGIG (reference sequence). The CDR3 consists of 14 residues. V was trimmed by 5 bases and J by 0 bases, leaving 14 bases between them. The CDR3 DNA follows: TGTGCCTGGTCCCCCGGGGTCCACTCCTACGAGCAGTACTTC. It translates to CAWSPGVHSYEQYF.

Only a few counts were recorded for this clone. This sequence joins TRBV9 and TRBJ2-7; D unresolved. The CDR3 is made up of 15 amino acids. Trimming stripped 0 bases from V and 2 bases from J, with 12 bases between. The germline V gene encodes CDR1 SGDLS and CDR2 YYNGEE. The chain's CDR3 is CASSVGPSGPYEQYF. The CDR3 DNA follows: TGTGCCAGCAGCGTAGGGCCTTCCGGCCCCTACGAGCAGTACTTC. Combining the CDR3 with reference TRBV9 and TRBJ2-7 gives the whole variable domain DSGVTQTPKHLITATGQRVTLRCSPRSGDLSVYWYQQSLDQGLQFLIQYYNGEERAKGNILERFSAQQFPDLHSELNLSSLELGDSALYFCASSVGPSGPYEQYFGPGTRLTVT.

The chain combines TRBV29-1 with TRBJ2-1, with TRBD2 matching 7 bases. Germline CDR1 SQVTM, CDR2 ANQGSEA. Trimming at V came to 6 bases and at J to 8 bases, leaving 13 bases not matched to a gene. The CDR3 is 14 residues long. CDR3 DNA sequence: TGCAGCGTGGTAGCGGGCCTCCCAAGGGATGAGCAGTTCTTC. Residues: CSVVAGLPRDEQFF.

CDR3 sequence: CSVGLAGSLYEQYF. DNA for the CDR3: TGCAGCGTAGGGTTGGCCGGGAGCTTGTACGAGCAGTACTTC. The chain recombines TRBV29-1 with TRBJ2-7; tentatively, D is TRBD2 (6 bases). The germline CDR1 and CDR2 sequences are SQVTM and ANQGSEA. The CDR3 is 14 amino acids. V was pared by 6 bases and J by 4 bases, with 19 bases between.

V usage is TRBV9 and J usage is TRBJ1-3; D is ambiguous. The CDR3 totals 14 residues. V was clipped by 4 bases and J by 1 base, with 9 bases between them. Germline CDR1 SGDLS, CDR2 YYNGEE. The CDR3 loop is CASSSADSGNTIYF. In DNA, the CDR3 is TGTGCCAGCAGCTCCGCTGATTCTGGAAACACCATATATTTT.

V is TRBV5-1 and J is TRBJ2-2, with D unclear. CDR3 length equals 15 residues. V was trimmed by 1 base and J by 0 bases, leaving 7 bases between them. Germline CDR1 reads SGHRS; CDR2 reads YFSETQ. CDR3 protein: CASSLTAANTGELFF. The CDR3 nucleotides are TGCGCCAGCAGCTTGACCGCAGCGAACACCGGGGAGCTGTTTTTT. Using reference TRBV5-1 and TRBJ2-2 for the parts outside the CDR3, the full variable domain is KAGVTQTPRYLIKTRGQQVTLSCSPISGHRSVSWYQQTPGQGLQFLFEYFSETQRNKGNFPGRFSGRQFSNSRSEMNVSTLELGDSALYLCASSLTAANTGELFFGEGSRLTVL.

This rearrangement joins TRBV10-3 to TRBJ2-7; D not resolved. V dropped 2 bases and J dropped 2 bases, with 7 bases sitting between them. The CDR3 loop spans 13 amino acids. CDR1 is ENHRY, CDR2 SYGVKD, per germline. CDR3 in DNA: TGTGCCATCAGTGAGGCGGTTCCCTACGAGCAGTACTTC. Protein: CAISEAVPYEQYF.

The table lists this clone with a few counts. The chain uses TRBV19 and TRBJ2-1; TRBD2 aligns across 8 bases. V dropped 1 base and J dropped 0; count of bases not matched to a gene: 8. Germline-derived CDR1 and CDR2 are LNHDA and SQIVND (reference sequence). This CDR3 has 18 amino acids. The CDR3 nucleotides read TGTGCCAGTAGTATAGGAAGAAGACTAGCGAGCTCCTACAATGAGCAGTTCTTC. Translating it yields CASSIGRRLASSYNEQFF.

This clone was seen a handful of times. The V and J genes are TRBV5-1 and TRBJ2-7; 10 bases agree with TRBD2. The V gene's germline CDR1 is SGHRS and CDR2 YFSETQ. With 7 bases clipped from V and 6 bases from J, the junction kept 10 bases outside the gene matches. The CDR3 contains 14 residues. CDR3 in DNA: TGCGCCAGCTCCCATGGGACTAGCGATCGCGAGCAGTACTTC. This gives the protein CASSHGTSDREQYF.

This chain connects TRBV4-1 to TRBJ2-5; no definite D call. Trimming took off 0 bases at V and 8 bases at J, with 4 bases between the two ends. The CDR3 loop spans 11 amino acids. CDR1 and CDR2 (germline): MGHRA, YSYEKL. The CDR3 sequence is CASSQDFTQYF. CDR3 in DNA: TGCGCCAGCAGCCAAGATTTTACCCAGTACTTC.

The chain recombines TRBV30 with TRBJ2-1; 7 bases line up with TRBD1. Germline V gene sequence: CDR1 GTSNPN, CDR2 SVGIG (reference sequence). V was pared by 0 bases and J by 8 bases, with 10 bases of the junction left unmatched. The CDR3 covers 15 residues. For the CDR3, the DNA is TGTGCCTGGAGTGTACTAGAACAGGGGTGGGATGAGCAGTTCTTC. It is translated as CAWSVLEQGWDEQFF.

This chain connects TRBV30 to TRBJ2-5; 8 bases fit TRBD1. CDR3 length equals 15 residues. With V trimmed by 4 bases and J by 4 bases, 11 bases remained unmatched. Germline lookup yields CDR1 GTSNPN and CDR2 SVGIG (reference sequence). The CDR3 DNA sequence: TGTGCCTGGACTAGAAGACAGGGGCGGCCAGAGACCCAGTACTTC. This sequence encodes CAWTRRQGRPETQYF.

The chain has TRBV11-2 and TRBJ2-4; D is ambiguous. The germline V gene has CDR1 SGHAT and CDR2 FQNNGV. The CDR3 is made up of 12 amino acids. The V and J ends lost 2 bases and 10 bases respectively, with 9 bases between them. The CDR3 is CASSLQITIQYF. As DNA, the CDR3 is TGTGCCAGCAGCTTACAGATTACTATTCAGTACTTC.

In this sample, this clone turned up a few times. The CDR3 sequence: CASSLDRGIAQETQYF. The CDR3 DNA follows: TGTGCCAGCAGCTTAGACCGGGGGATCGCCCAAGAGACCCAGTACTTC. V and J are TRBV7-9 and TRBJ2-5; D is possibly TRBD2 (6 bases). The CDR3 is 16 amino acids. The germline V gene encodes CDR1 SEHNR and CDR2 FQNEAQ (reference sequence). V was trimmed by 1 base and J by 1 base, leaving 13 bases between them.